The text below deals with one T cell receptor beta chain. What antigen it recognizes has not been identified. Per-base quality was not reported, and no clone a single base away is much larger than it. Measured from the cysteine to the phenylalanine, the CDR3 is 15 residues long. Left in the record is the CDR3 DNA by itself, 45 bases read in frame from the first base. The germline V gene encodes CDR1 SEHNR and CDR2 FQNEAQ (reference sequence). Trimming takes 4 bases from V and 4 bases from J, and the germline ends sit 16 bases apart. This sample is drawn from a study of STAT5B mutations in CD4+ large granular lymphocyte leukemia (dated by TCRdb to between 2021 and 2024). Regarding the research as a whole: Among healthy controls, the CDR3 'QG' motif was associated with a particular HLA allele. Flow cytometry performed on FACSCanto II or FACSVerse showed that the purified fractions had more than 95% purity among lymphocytes. TCRbeta repertoires of CD4+ T-cell large granular lymphocyte leukemia patients were compared with those of healthy blood donors.

Study-wide findings and limitations: The data were not HLA-matched, and the higher clonality in CD4+ T-LGLL than in CD8+ T-LGLL could be due to the relatively small sample size. Compared with healthy CD4+ repertoires, CD4-sorted patient repertoires appeared more clonal, and this difference remained even after the putative leukemic clones were removed. TRBV06-family usage was enriched among the top patient clones (8/27) compared with healthy controls (2/35). The main leukemic clonotypes were found to be private to each patient, although over 20% of the main leukemic clonotypes were detected at low frequency in the non-leukemic repertoires of other patients.

The healthy control group was made up of 30 to 45 blood donors, and the Finnish Red Cross blood service supplied their buffy coats. All TCR-sequenced material derived from peripheral blood: patient blood samples and healthy donor buffy coats. Ficoll-Hypaque gradient centrifugation was used to isolate peripheral blood mononuclear cells. For the healthy controls, CD4+ cells were obtained from buffy coats by magnetic purification. Genomic DNA was extracted using the Gentra Puregene Cell and Tissue kit, and a Qubit 2.0 fluorometer was used to quantify it. The immunoSEQ assay at survey resolution was used to sequence TCRbeta rearrangements from genomic DNA. As for how the authors treated the data: A lowest detectable productive clonotype frequency of 2.59 x 10-5 was observed in the TCR sequencing data. Only productive TCRbeta rearrangements, meaning sequences that were complete and in-frame, were kept for the analyses. Sample clonality was computed as Simpson clonality in the immunoSEQ Analyzer version 3.0. Clones were grouped by frequency into very rare, small, medium, large (1-20%) or hyperexpanded (>20%) categories. OLGA 1.2.3 estimated generation probabilities, VDJtools produced V-gene circos plots, VDJdb was queried for specificities, and GLIPH identified CDR3 motifs. This immuneACCESS table, as held by TCRdb, lists in-frame sequences with V and J called but not all clones. Of the missing ones, under half trace to an unresolved V gene in checked studies; the others have no known cause. V, J and clone size reflect that table, while D and trimming were determined from the DNA. The sample table contains about 35,000 clones; only one count was recorded for about four fifths of them. Clones ranked in the top ten supply roughly 2.3% of the sample.

Sequencing used CD4+ T cells from blood buffy coats. The chain employs TRBV7-9 and TRBJ2-5, with TRBD1 as a weak D call on 6 bases. The clonotype originates from a human donor in good health. Here the CDR3 is given as CASSSYTGTTETQYF. The bases read TGTGCCAGCAGCTCCTATACAGGGACCACAGAGACCCAGTACTTC. The reference TRBV7-9 and TRBJ2-5 proteins fill in what lies around the CDR3, so the full variable domain reads DTGVSQNPRHKITKRGQNVTFRCDPISEHNRLYWYRQTLGQGPEFLTYFQNEAQLEKSRLLSDRFSAERPKGSFSTLEIQRTEQGDSAMYLCASSSYTGTTETQYFGPGTRLLVL.